Below are 18 T cell receptor beta chains sequenced from a single sample in a study of shared clonotypes between healthy human individuals (TCRdb year 2020). Library creation used the immunoSEQ multiplex PCR assay. TCRdb's version of the immuneACCESS table is confined to in-frame rearrangements and falls short of the full clone set. An unresolved V gene accounts for under half of the shortfall where checked; the remainder is of unknown origin. For this sample there are 2 million to 2.5 million clones; 93% appear just once. The ten biggest clones cover roughly 0.36% of the sample. Sequenced: naive CD4+ T cells from PBMCs. Reading the label with the study, this specimen's cell subset or site is: CD45RA+ positively selected. The receptors shown here come from a young man in good health. Some clones in this sample may be carry-over from other donors' samples.

The chain employs TRBV5-1 and TRBJ2-3; D may match TRBD1 or TRBD2 (5 bases each). Per germline, CDR1 SGHRS and CDR2 YFSETQ. V was trimmed by 4 bases and J by 4 bases, leaving 13 bases between them. There are 14 residues in the CDR3. CDR3 region: CASSRGGGADTQYF. CDR3 in DNA: TGCGCCAGCAGCCGTGGGGGTGGGGCAGATACGCAGTATTTT.

J is TRBJ1-5 and V is TRBV12-5; D is undetermined. CDR3 length: 12 residues. Germline V gene lookup returns CDR1 LGHNT and CDR2 FRNRAP. Trimming removed 5 bases from V and 4 bases from J, with 6 bases in between. CDR3 bases: TGTGCTAGTGGTGTGGGAAATCAGCCCCAGCATTTT. Translating it yields CASGVGNQPQHF.

V gene TRBV5-4 combines with J gene TRBJ1-3; D possibly corresponds to TRBD1 (5 bases). The germline V gene has CDR1 SGHNT and CDR2 YYREEE (reference sequence). The CDR3 has 13 residues. With 2 bases removed from V and 6 bases from J, the gap between germline ends came to 9 bases. CDR3 DNA: TGTGCCAGCAGCTTTAGGGGCGAAAACACCATATATTTT. It yields the protein CASSFRGENTIYF.

The chain carries TRBV9 and TRBJ2-5; 9 nucleotides line up with TRBD2. The V gene's germline CDR1 is SGDLS and CDR2 YYNGEE. This CDR3 region has 15 residues. Germline trimming cut 3 bases from V and 5 bases from J; bases unmatched to any gene: 8. CDR3 sequence (DNA): TGTGCCAGCAGCGGGGTTAGCGGGAGATGGGAGACCCAGTACTTC. Translation: CASSGVSGRWETQYF.

A few counts support this clone. The V and J genes are TRBV30 and TRBJ1-1; D might be TRBD1 (6 bases). V dropped 6 bases and J dropped 4 bases, with 18 bases sitting between them. This CDR3 contains 14 residues. Looked up from germline, CDR1 is GTSNPN and CDR2 is SVGIG (reference sequence). Here the CDR3 DNA reads TGTGCCTGTGGGGGCCAGGTCGAGGTCACTGAAGCTTTCTTT. Translation: CACGGQVEVTEAFF.

This chain links TRBV5-8 with TRBJ2-5; TRBD1 is a possible D gene (6 bases). Per germline, CDR1 SGHTS and CDR2 YDEGEE. V gave up 4 bases and J gave up 2 bases, with 9 bases separating them. The CDR3 is 13 residues long. CDR3 amino acids: CASSRTAQETQYF. The CDR3 DNA reads TGTGCCAGCAGCAGGACAGCTCAAGAGACCCAGTACTTC. The full variable domain, with the rest looked up from reference TRBV5-8 and TRBJ2-5, is EAGVTQSPTHLIKTRGQQATLRCSPISGHTSVYWYQQALGLGLQFLLWYDEGEERNRGNFPPRFSGRQFPNYSSELNVNALELEDSALYLCASSRTAQETQYFGPGTRLLVL.

The chain employs TRBV9 and TRBJ2-7, with D perhaps assigned TRBD1 or TRBD2 (5 bases each). The V and J ends lost 3 bases and 0 bases respectively, with 13 bases between them. This CDR3 is built from 15 residues. Germline CDR1 SGDLS, CDR2 YYNGEE. CDR3 bases: TGTGCCAGCAGCGAAGGGACCCGTAGCTCCTACGAGCAGTACTTC. This encodes CASSEGTRSSYEQYF. The full variable domain, rest sourced from reference TRBV9 and TRBJ2-7, is DSGVTQTPKHLITATGQRVTLRCSPRSGDLSVYWYQQSLDQGLQFLIQYYNGEERAKGNILERFSAQQFPDLHSELNLSSLELGDSALYFCASSEGTRSSYEQYFGPGTRLTVT.

The chain recombines TRBV5-1 with TRBJ2-7; possibly TRBD2 for D (5 bases). The CDR3 extends over 15 amino acids. Trimming took off 3 bases at V and 4 bases at J, with 17 bases between the two ends. Germline CDR1 SGHRS, CDR2 YFSETQ. CDR3 DNA: TGCGCCAGCAGCTCAGGAGGCCCCCCGAGTTACGAGCAGTACTTC. It specifies CASSSGGPPSYEQYF.

The chain carries TRBV5-1 and TRBJ2-2; unclear D gene. Germline V gives CDR1 SGHRS, CDR2 YFSETQ. This CDR3 spans 18 amino acids. Trimming took off 0 bases at V and 1 base at J, with 16 bases between the two ends. CDR3 sequence: CASSLAKNDLLNTGELFF. In DNA form, the CDR3 reads TGCGCCAGCAGCTTGGCCAAAAACGATTTATTGAACACCGGGGAGCTGTTTTTT.

The rearrangement uses TRBV9 and TRBJ2-1, with a possible D match to TRBD2 (5 bases). Germline CDR1 reads SGDLS; CDR2 reads YYNGEE. This CDR3 region has 15 residues. The V gene lost 2 bases and the J gene lost 10 bases, with 19 bases spanning the gap. The CDR3 bases are TGTGCCAGCAGCGTGAGACCGGACGGAGGAGGAGAGCAGTTCTTC. This gives the protein CASSVRPDGGGEQFF.

This sequence joins TRBV28 and TRBJ2-1, with TRBD2 matching 8 bases. The germline CDR1 and CDR2 sequences are MDHEN and SYDVKM. The CDR3 runs to 15 residues. V dropped 6 bases and J dropped 1; count of bases not matched to a gene: 5. This chain's CDR3 is CASSSTGGSYNEQFF. The CDR3, as DNA: TGTGCCAGCAGCTCCACGGGGGGGTCCTACAATGAGCAGTTCTTC.

The chain links TRBV7-3 to TRBJ2-1, with a weak D call TRBD1 (6 bases). The V end was cut by 4 bases, the J end by 3 bases, with 16 bases between. This CDR3 has 16 amino acids. CDR1 and CDR2 (germline): SGHTA, FQGTGA. CDR3 sequence reads: CASSSFKGELYNEQFF. As DNA, the CDR3 is TGTGCCAGCAGCTCCTTTAAGGGGGAGCTCTACAATGAGCAGTTCTTC.

The rearrangement uses TRBV9 and TRBJ1-3, with TRBD1 identical over 7 bases. This CDR3 has 15 amino acids. Germline V lookup: CDR1 SGDLS, CDR2 YYNGEE. Unmatched junction bases numbered 6, after V lost 4 bases and J lost 2 bases. The CDR3 DNA is TGTGCCAGCAGCCTCCTGACAGGGACTGGAAACACCATATATTTT. Translating gives CASSLLTGTGNTIYF.

The chain links TRBV28 to TRBJ1-1; TRBD1 is a possible D gene (6 bases). CDR3 length: 14 amino acids. Germline V CDR1 and CDR2: MDHEN, SYDVKM. Trimming left V 2 bases short and J 5 bases short, with 12 bases between. CDR3 amino acids: CASSLVQGGTEAFF. CDR3 nucleotides: TGTGCCAGCAGTTTAGTACAGGGTGGAACTGAAGCTTTCTTT.

This clone was seen only a few times. V gene TRBV12-5 combines with J gene TRBJ1-1, with D perhaps TRBD1 (5 bases). The V end lost 8 bases, the J end lost 5 bases, and 15 bases lay between the germline ends. This CDR3 contains 13 residues. Per germline, CDR1 LGHNT and CDR2 FRNRAP. The CDR3 nucleotides are TGTGCTAGTAAAGACAGTAGCGAGACTGAAGCTTTCTTT. Its translation: CASKDSSETEAFF.

Turning to this clone: Other DNA sequences in the sample encode the same CDR3. This sequence joins TRBV18 and TRBJ2-7; unclear D gene. The V end lost 3 bases, the J end lost 2 bases, and 8 bases lay between the germline ends. Germline values: CDR1 KGHSH, CDR2 LQKENI. CDR3 length: 13 amino acids. The CDR3 is CASSPPSTYEQYF. Here the CDR3 DNA reads TGTGCCAGCTCACCGCCCTCGACCTACGAGCAGTACTTC.

The CDR3 DNA follows: TGCGCCAGCAGCCAATTCCACCCGGACCCATCTGGAAACACCATATATTTT. Residues: CASSQFHPDPSGNTIYF. V gene TRBV4-1 combines with J gene TRBJ1-3; D gene ambiguous. CDR3 length equals 17 residues. The V end lost 2 bases, the J end lost 1 base, and 15 bases lay between the germline ends. Germline values: CDR1 MGHRA, CDR2 YSYEKL.

The rearrangement links TRBV7-9 to TRBJ1-4; possibly TRBD1 for D (5 bases). The CDR3 has 15 residues. V dropped 1 base and J dropped 1 base, with 7 bases sitting between them. Germline CDR1 and CDR2: SEHNR and FQNEAQ (reference sequence). The CDR3 here is CASSLDGGTNEKLFF. CDR3 coding DNA: TGTGCCAGCAGCTTAGATGGGGGAACTAATGAAAAACTGTTTTTT.